A selection of T cell receptor beta chains follows, all from one sample in a study of spatial heterogeneity in lung cancer. A single record per CDR3 protein comes from TCRdb applying MiXCR to the 5' RACE reads. The data hold 12,000 to 15,000 distinct CDR3 sequences, with 6.5% to 8% observed a single time. The specimen was lung tumor tissue, collected at surgery. The receptors come from a male donor with early-stage non-small cell lung cancer. The CDR3 runs from the conserved cysteine through the conserved F or W. The D gene is left open where the match is weak. Size is omitted from some rows. Given values are once, few, many or a class for expanded clones.

V: TRBV5-1
J: TRBJ1-1
size: many
D: -
CDR3: CASSTNEGGTEAFF
DNA: TGCGCCAGCAGCACCAATGAGGGGGGAACTGAAGCTTTCTTT

V: TRBV6-2/TRBV6-3
J: TRBJ2-1
size: few
D: TRBD2
CDR3: CASSAKRGEQFF
DNA: TGTGCCAGCAGTGCCAAGCGGGGTGAGCAGTTCTTC

V: TRBV29-1
J: TRBJ2-1
size: many
D: -
CDR3: CSDISRRTSYNEQFF
DNA: TGCAGCGATATATCTAGGCGAACCTCCTACAATGAGCAGTTCTTC

V: TRBV30
J: TRBJ1-1
size: few
D: -
CDR3: CASSWGSTEAFF
DNA: TGTGCCTCCTCCTGGGGGAGTACTGAAGCTTTCTTT

V: TRBV18
J: TRBJ2-2
size: many
D: -
CDR3: CASSPMDLSNTGELFF
DNA: TGTGCCAGCTCACCAATGGACCTTTCGAACACCGGGGAGCTGTTTTTT

V: TRBV5-4
J: TRBJ1-1
size: many
D: -
CDR3: CASSLTGGGLGAFF
DNA: TGTGCCAGCAGCCTAACCGGGGGGGGTCTTGGCGCTTTCTTT

V: TRBV12-3/TRBV12-4
J: TRBJ2-3
size: medium-sized
D: TRBD2
CDR3: CASSSSGRGDTQYF
DNA: TGTGCCAGCAGCTCTAGCGGGAGAGGAGATACGCAGTATTTT

V: TRBV6-4
J: TRBJ2-2
size: few
D: -
CDR3: CASSEQATGELFF
DNA: TGTGCCAGCAGTGAACAGGCCACCGGGGAGCTGTTTTTT

V: TRBV24-1
J: TRBJ1-5
size: few
D: -
CDR3: CATSDGLKTGQPQHF
DNA: TGTGCCACCAGTGATGGGCTGAAGACGGGTCAGCCCCAGCATTTT

V: TRBV20-1
J: TRBJ2-5
size: -
D: -
CDR3: CSEERRGETQYF
DNA: TGCAGTGAGGAGCGGAGGGGGGAGACCCAGTACTTC

V: TRBV24-1
J: TRBJ1-4
size: many
D: -
CDR3: CATSDPRARDEKLFF
DNA: TGTGCCACCAGTGATCCCAGGGCGAGGGATGAAAAACTGTTTTTT

V: TRBV24-1
J: TRBJ2-1
size: many
D: -
CDR3: CATSGGRRGSYNEQFF
DNA: TGTGCCACCAGTGGGGGACGGAGGGGATCCTACAATGAGCAGTTCTTC

V: TRBV7-7
J: TRBJ2-2
size: medium-sized
D: -
CDR3: CASSSTGPNTGELFF
DNA: TGTGCCAGCAGCTCGACAGGTCCGAACACCGGGGAGCTGTTTTTT

V: TRBV3-1
J: TRBJ2-2
size: medium-sized
D: TRBD2
CDR3: CASSQRSTSGSRAGELFF
DNA: TGTGCCAGCAGCCAACGTTCGACTAGCGGGAGTCGAGCCGGGGAGCTGTTTTTT

V: TRBV20-1
J: TRBJ1-2
size: few
D: -
CDR3: CSARDLGVDGYTF
DNA: TGCAGTGCTAGAGATCTGGGGGTGGATGGCTACACCTTC

V: TRBV7-8
J: TRBJ2-1
size: many
D: -
CDR3: CASSFRNEQFF
DNA: TGTGCCAGCAGCTTTAGGAATGAGCAGTTCTTC

V: TRBV18
J: TRBJ2-4
size: -
D: -
CDR3: CASSPQAGATQNIQYF
DNA: TGTGCCAGCTCACCACAAGCTGGGGCCACACAAAACATTCAGTACTTC

V: TRBV20-1
J: TRBJ2-4
size: few
D: -
CDR3: CSALLAKAKNIQYF
DNA: TGCAGTGCGCTCCTAGCGAAGGCCAAAAACATTCAGTACTTC

V: TRBV6-5
J: TRBJ1-6
size: many
D: -
CDR3: CASSPGQHNSPLHF
DNA: TGTGCCAGCAGCCCAGGACAACATAATTCACCCCTCCACTTT

V: TRBV2
J: TRBJ1-1
size: -
D: -
CDR3: CASSEDSSNTEAFF
DNA: TGTGCCAGCAGCGAGGACAGCTCGAACACTGAAGCTTTCTTT

V: TRBV7-8
J: TRBJ1-6
size: medium-sized
D: -
CDR3: CASSLGPSSPLHF
DNA: TGTGCCAGCAGCTTAGGGCCATCCTCACCCCTCCACTTT

V: TRBV20-1
J: TRBJ2-4
size: many
D: -
CDR3: CSASGLGENIQYF
DNA: TGCAGTGCTAGTGGTCTGGGGGAAAACATTCAGTACTTC

V: TRBV10-2
J: TRBJ2-3
size: few
D: TRBD2
CDR3: CASRTLAGVDTQYF
DNA: TGCGCCAGCAGGACTCTAGCGGGGGTTGATACGCAGTATTTT

V: TRBV7-9
J: TRBJ1-6
size: -
D: TRBD1
CDR3: CASSPWTGDDSPLPF
DNA: TGTGCCAGCAGCCCTTGGACAGGGGATGATTCACCCCTCCCCTTT

V: TRBV4-1
J: TRBJ2-1
size: many
D: -
CDR3: CASSQDRPGANEQFF
DNA: TGCGCCAGCAGCCAAGATCGGCCAGGGGCAAATGAGCAGTTCTTC

V: TRBV5-6
J: TRBJ1-5
size: many
D: TRBD1
CDR3: CASSSDRGREPQHF
DNA: TGTGCCAGCAGCTCCGACAGGGGGAGGGAGCCCCAGCATTTT

V: TRBV20-1
J: TRBJ1-6
size: few
D: -
CDR3: CSARPQGLYNSPLHF
DNA: TGCAGTGCTAGGCCACAGGGACTTTATAATTCACCCCTCCACTTT

V: TRBV27
J: TRBJ2-5
size: many
D: TRBD1
CDR3: CASSSRTGGQETQYF
DNA: TGTGCCAGCAGTTCGCGGACAGGGGGGCAAGAGACCCAGTACTTC

V: TRBV5-1
J: TRBJ1-1
size: -
D: -
CDR3: CASSLAPELNTEAFF
DNA: TGCGCCAGCAGCTTGGCCCCAGAACTGAACACTGAAGCTTTCTTT

V: TRBV7-3
J: TRBJ2-5
size: few
D: TRBD2
CDR3: CATAAGETETQYF
DNA: TGTGCCACCGCGGCGGGAGAAACAGAGACCCAGTACTTC